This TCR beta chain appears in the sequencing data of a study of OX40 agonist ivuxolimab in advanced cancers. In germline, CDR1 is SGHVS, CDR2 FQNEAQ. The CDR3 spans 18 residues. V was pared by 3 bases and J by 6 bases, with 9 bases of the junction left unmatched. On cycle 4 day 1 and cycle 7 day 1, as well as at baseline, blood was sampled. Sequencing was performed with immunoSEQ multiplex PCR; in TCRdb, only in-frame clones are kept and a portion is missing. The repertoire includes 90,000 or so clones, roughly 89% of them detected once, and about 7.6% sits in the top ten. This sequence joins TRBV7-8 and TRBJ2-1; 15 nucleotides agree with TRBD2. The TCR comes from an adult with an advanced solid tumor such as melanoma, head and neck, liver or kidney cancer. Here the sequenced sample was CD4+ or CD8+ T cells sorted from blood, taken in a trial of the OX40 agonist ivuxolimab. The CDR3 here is CASSLGLAGGPVGNEQFF. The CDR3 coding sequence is TGTGCCAGCAGCTTGGGACTAGCGGGAGGACCTGTCGGCAATGAGCAGTTCTTC.